The rows below give T cell receptor beta chains drawn from one sample of a study of blood T cells in healthy people across ages. TCRdb passed the 5' RACE reads through MiXCR, listing each CDR3 protein once. The sample holds 550,000 to 750,000 distinct CDR3 sequences, around 20% seen once. The specimen sequenced was blood. Receptor source: a man between 70 and 80 years old in good health. Both conserved end residues are part of each CDR3. D genes are given only for firm matches. Size is omitted from some rows. Given values are once, few, many or a class for expanded clones.

V gene: TRBV7-9; J gene: TRBJ1-1; clone size: few; D gene: TRBD1; CDR3 DNA: TGTGCCAGCAGCTTATCCGTAACTGGGACAGGGCTCACTGAAGCTTTCTTT; CDR3 protein: CASSLSVTGTGLTEAFF
V gene: TRBV20-1; J gene: TRBJ2-1; clone size: -; D gene: -; CDR3 DNA: TGCAGTGCTAGAGATACCCAAGGGGGAGATTACAATGAGCAGTTCTTC; CDR3 protein: CSARDTQGGDYNEQFF
V gene: TRBV5-1; J gene: TRBJ2-1; clone size: -; D gene: TRBD2; CDR3 DNA: TGCGCCAGCAGCACCTCGGGACTAGCGGGCCTGAGGACCTACAATGAGCAGTTCTTC; CDR3 protein: CASSTSGLAGLRTYNEQFF
V gene: TRBV5-5; J gene: TRBJ2-3; clone size: -; D gene: -; CDR3 DNA: TGTGCCAGCAGGAACCGGGTTAACACAGATACGCAGTATTTT; CDR3 protein: CASRNRVNTDTQYF
V gene: TRBV7-8; J gene: TRBJ2-1; clone size: -; D gene: TRBD1; CDR3 DNA: TGTGCCAGCAGCACGAGACAGGGGAACTACAATGAGCAGTTCTTC; CDR3 protein: CASSTRQGNYNEQFF
V gene: TRBV20-1; J gene: TRBJ2-2; clone size: -; D gene: -; CDR3 DNA: TGCAGTGCTAGAGATGGGGGCAGCTTGTTCGTGAACACCGGGGAGCTGTTTTTT; CDR3 protein: CSARDGGSLFVNTGELFF
V gene: TRBV7-6; J gene: TRBJ2-3; clone size: -; D gene: TRBD2; CDR3 DNA: TGTGCCAGCAGCGTAAGACTAGCGGAGATGGGCACAGATACGCAGTATTTT; CDR3 protein: CASSVRLAEMGTDTQYF
V gene: TRBV9; J gene: TRBJ2-7; clone size: -; D gene: TRBD2; CDR3 DNA: TGTGCCAGCAGCTCGGGAGGGGCCTACTACGAGCAGTACTTC; CDR3 protein: CASSSGGAYYEQYF
V gene: TRBV5-1; J gene: TRBJ2-7; clone size: few; D gene: TRBD2; CDR3 DNA: TGCGCCAGCAGCTTAATAGCGGGAGGAAACTCCTACGAGCAGTACTTC; CDR3 protein: CASSLIAGGNSYEQYF
V gene: TRBV9; J gene: TRBJ2-5; clone size: many; D gene: TRBD2; CDR3 DNA: TGTGCCAGCAGCGCCCTAGCGGGAGCTCAAGAGACCCAGTACTTC; CDR3 protein: CASSALAGAQETQYF
V gene: TRBV10-3; J gene: TRBJ2-7; clone size: few; D gene: TRBD2; CDR3 DNA: TGTGCCATCAGCCCCCGACCGGGACTATCCTACGAGCAGTACTTC; CDR3 protein: CAISPRPGLSYEQYF
V gene: TRBV29-1; J gene: TRBJ2-2; clone size: -; D gene: TRBD2; CDR3 DNA: TGCAGCGTAACTAGCGGAAGGGGCACCGGGGAGCTGTTTTTT; CDR3 protein: CSVTSGRGTGELFF
V gene: TRBV20-1; J gene: TRBJ2-1; clone size: -; D gene: -; CDR3 DNA: TGCAGTGCTGCAGATTCCGGCCCAACTAATGAGCAGTTCTTC; CDR3 protein: CSAADSGPTNEQFF
V gene: TRBV20-1; J gene: TRBJ2-2; clone size: few; D gene: TRBD2; CDR3 DNA: TGCAGTGCCCGAGGTGGACTAGCGGGAACGAACACCGGGGAGCTGTTTTTT; CDR3 protein: CSARGGLAGTNTGELFF
V gene: TRBV7-9; J gene: TRBJ2-1; clone size: few; D gene: TRBD2; CDR3 DNA: TGTGCCAGCAGCTTAGAGGGACTAGCGGGAGCTCAACTACTACTCGATGAGCAGTTCTTC; CDR3 protein: CASSLEGLAGAQLLLDEQFF
V gene: TRBV7-2; J gene: TRBJ2-5; clone size: many; D gene: -; CDR3 DNA: TGTGCCAGCAGCTTAGGGGGGCCGGAAGAGACCCAGTACTTC; CDR3 protein: CASSLGGPEETQYF